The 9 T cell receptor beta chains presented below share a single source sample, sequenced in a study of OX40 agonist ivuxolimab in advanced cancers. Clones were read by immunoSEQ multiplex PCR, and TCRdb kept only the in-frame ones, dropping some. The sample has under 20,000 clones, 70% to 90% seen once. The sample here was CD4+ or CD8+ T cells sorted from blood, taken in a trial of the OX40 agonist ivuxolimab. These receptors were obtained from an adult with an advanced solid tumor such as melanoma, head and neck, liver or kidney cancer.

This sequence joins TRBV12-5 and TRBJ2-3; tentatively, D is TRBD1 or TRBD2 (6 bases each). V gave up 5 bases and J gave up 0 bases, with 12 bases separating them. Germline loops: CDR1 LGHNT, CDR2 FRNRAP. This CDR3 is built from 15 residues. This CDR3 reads CASGPGASSTDTQYF. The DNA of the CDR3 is TGTGCTAGTGGTCCGGGGGCCAGTAGCACAGATACGCAGTATTTT.

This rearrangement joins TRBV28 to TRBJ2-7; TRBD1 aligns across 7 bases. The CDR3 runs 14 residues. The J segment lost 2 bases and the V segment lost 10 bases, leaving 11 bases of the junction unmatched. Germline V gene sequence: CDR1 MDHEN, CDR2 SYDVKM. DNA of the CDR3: TGTGCCAACAAACAGGGGCCCCGTCCCTACGAGCAGTACTTC. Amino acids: CANKQGPRPYEQYF.

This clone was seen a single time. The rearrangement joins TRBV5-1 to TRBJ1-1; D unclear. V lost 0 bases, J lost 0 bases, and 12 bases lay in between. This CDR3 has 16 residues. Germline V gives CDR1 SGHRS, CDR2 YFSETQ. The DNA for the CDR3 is TGCGCCAGCAGCTTGGAGGAGGGATACATGAACACTGAAGCTTTCTTT. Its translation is CASSLEEGYMNTEAFF.

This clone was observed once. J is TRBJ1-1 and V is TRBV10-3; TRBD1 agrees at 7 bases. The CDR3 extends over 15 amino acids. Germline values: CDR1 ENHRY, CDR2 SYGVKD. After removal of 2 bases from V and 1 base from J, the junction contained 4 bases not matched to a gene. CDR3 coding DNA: TGTGCCATCAGTGAGATGGACAGGTCGAACACTGAAGCTTTCTTT. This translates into CAISEMDRSNTEAFF.

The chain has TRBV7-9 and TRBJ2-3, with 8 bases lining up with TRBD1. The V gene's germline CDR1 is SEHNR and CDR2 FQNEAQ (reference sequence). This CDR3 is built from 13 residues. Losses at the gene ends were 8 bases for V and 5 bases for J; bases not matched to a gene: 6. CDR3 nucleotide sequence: TGTGCCAGCTGGACAGGGAGAGAAGATACGCAGTATTTT. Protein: CASWTGREDTQYF.

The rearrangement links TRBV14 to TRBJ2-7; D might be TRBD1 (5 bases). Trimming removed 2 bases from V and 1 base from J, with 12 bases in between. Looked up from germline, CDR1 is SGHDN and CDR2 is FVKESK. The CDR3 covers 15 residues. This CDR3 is CASSQKGISSYEQYF. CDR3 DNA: TGTGCCAGCAGCCAAAAGGGGATCTCTTCCTACGAGCAGTACTTC.

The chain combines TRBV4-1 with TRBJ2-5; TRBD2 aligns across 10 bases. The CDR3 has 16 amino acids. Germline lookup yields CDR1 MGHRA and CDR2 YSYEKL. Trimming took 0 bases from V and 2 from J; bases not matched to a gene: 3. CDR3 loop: CASSQETAGGQETQYF. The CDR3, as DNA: TGCGCCAGCAGCCAAGAAACAGCGGGAGGGCAAGAGACCCAGTACTTC.

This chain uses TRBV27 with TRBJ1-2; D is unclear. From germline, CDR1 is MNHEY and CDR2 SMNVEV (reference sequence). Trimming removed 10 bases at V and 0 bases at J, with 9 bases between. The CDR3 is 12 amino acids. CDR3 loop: CATRATNYGYTF. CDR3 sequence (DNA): TGTGCCACAAGGGCGACTAACTATGGCTACACCTTC.

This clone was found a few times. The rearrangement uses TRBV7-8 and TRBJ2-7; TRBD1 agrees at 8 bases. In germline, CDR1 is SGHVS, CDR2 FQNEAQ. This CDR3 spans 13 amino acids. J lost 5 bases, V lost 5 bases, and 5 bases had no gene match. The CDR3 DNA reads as TGTGCCAGCAGCATACAGGGGGTAAACGAGCAGTACTTC. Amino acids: CASSIQGVNEQYF.